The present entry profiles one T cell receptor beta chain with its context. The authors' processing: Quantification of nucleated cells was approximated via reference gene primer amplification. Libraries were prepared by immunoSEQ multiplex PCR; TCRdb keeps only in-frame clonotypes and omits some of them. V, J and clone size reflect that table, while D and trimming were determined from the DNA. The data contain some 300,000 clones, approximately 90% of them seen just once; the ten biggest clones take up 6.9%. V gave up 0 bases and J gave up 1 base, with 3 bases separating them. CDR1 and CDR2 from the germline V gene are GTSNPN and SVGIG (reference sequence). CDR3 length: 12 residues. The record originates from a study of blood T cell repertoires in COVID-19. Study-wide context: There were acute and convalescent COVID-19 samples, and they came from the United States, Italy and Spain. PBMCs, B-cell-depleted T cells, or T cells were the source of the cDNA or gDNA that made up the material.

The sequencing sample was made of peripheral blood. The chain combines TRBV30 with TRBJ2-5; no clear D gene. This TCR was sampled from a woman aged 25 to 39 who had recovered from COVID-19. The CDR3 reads CAWSVIQETQYF. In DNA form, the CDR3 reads TGTGCCTGGAGTGTCATCCAAGAGACCCAGTACTTC.